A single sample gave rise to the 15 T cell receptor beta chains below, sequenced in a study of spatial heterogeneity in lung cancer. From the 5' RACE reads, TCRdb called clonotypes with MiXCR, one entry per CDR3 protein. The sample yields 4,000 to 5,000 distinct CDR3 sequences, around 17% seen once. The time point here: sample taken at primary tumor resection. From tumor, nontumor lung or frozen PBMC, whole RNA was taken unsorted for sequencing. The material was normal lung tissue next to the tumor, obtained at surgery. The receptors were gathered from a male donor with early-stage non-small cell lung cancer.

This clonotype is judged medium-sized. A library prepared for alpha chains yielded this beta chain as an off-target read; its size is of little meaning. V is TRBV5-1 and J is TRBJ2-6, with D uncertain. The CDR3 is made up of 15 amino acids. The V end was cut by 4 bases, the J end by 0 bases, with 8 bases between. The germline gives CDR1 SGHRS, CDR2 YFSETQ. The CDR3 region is CASSPEPSGANVLTF. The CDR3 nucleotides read TGCGCCAGCAGCCCCGAGCCCTCTGGGGCCAACGTCCTGACTTTC.

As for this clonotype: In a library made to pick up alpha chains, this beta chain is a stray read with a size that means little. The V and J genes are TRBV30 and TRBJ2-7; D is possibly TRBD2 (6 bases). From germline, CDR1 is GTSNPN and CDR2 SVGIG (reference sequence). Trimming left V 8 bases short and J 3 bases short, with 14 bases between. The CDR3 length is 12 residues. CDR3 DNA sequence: TGTGCCGGGGGGACTGGAAGCTACGAGCAGTACTTC. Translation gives CAGGTGSYEQYF.

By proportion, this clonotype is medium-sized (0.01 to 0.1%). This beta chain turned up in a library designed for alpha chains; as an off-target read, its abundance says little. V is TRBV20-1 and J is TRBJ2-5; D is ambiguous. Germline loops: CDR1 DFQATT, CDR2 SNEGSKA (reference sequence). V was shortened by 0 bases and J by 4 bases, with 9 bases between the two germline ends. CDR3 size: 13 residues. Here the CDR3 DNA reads TGCAGTGCTAGAGATCTCGGCCGAGAGACCCAGTACTTC. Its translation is CSARDLGRETQYF.

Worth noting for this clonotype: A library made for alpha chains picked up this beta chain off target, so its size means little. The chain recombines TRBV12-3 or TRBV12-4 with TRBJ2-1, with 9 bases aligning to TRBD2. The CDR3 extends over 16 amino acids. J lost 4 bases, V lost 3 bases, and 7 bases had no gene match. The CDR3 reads CASSFASSGKYNEQFF. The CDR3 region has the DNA TGTGCCAGCAGTTTTGCCTCTAGCGGGAAATACAATGAGCAGTTCTTC.

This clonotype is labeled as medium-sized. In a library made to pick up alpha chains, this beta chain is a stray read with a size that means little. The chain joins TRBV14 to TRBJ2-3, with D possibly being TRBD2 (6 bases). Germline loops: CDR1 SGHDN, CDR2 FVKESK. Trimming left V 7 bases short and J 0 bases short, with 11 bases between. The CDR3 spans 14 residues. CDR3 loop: CASKGLRSTDTQYF. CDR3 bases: TGTGCCAGCAAGGGACTCCGGAGCACAGATACGCAGTATTTT. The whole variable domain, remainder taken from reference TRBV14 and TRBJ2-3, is EAGVTQFPSHSVIEKGQTVTLRCDPISGHDNLYWYRRVMGKEIKFLLHFVKESKQDESGMPNNRFLAERTGGTYSTLKVQPAELEDSGVYFCASKGLRSTDTQYFGPGTRLTVL.

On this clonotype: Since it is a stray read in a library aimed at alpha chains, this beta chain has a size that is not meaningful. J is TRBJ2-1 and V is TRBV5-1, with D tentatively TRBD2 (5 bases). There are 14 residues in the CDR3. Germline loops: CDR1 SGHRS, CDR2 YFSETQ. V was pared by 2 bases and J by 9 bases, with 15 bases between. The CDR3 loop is CASSFGIPLREQFF. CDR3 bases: TGCGCCAGCAGCTTCGGGATCCCTCTTCGTGAGCAGTTCTTC.

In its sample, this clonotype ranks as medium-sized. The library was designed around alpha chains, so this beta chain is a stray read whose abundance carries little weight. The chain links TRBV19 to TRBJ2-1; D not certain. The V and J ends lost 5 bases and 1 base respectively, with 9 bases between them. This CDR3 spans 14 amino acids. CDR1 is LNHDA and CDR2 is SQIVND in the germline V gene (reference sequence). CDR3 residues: CASSVVTSYNEQFF. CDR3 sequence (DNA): TGTGCCAGTAGTGTTGTGACATCCTACAATGAGCAGTTCTTC.

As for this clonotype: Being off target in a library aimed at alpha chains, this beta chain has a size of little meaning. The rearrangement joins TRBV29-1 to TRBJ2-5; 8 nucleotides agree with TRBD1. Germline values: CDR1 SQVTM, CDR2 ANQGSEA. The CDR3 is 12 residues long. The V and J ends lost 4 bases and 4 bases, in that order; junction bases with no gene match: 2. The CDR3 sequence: CSVVTGVETQYF. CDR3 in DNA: TGCAGCGTTGTGACAGGGGTAGAGACCCAGTACTTC.

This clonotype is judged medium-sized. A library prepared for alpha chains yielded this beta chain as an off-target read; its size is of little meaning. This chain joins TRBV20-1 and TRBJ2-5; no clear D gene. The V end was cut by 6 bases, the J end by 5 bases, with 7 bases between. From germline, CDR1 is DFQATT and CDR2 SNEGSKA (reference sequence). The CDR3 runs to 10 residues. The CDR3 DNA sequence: TGCAGTGCCCTAATGGAGACCCAGTACTTC. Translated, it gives CSALMETQYF.

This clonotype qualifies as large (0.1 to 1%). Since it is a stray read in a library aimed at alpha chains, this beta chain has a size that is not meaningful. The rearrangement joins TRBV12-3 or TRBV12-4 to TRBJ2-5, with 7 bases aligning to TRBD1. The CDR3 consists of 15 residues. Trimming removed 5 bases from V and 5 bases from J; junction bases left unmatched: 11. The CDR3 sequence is CASSPGQAPGETQYF. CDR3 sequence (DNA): TGTGCCAGCAGTCCAGGACAGGCCCCCGGGGAGACCCAGTACTTC.

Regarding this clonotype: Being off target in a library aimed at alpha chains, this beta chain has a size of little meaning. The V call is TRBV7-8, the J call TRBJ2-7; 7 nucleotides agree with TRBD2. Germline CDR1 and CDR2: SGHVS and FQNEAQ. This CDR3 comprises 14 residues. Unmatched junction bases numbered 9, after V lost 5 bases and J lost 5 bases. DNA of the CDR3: TGTGCCAGCAGCCTCGGCGGGAGAAGCAACGAGCAGTACTTC. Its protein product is CASSLGGRSNEQYF. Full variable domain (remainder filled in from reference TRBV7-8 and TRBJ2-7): GAGVSQSPRYKVAKRGQDVALRCDPISGHVSLFWYQQALGQGPEFLTYFQNEAQLDKSGLPSDRFFAERPEGSVSTLKIQRTQQEDSAVYLCASSLGGRSNEQYFGPGTRLTVT.

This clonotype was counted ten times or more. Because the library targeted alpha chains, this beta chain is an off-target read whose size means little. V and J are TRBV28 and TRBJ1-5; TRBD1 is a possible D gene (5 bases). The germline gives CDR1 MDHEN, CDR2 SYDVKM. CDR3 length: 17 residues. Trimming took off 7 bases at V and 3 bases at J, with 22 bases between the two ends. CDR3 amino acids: CASTPHLGQPDNQPQHF. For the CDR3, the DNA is TGTGCCAGCACTCCCCATCTGGGGCAGCCCGACAATCAGCCCCAGCATTTT.

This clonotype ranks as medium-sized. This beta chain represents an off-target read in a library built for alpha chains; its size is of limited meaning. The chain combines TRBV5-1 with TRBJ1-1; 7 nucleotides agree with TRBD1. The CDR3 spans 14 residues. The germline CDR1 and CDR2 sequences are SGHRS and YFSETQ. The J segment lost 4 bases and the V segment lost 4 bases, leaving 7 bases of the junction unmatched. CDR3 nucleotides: TGCGCCAGCAGCCACGACAGGGTCGGCACTGAAGCTTTCTTT. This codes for CASSHDRVGTEAFF.

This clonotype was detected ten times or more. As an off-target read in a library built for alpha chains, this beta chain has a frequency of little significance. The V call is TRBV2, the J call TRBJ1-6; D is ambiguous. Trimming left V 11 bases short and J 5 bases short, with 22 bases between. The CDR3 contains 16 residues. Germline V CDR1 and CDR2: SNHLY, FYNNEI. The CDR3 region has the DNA TGTGCCTCTCAGGTGATAGGCGGAATAGATAATTCACCCCTCCACTTT. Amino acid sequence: CASQVIGGIDNSPLHF.

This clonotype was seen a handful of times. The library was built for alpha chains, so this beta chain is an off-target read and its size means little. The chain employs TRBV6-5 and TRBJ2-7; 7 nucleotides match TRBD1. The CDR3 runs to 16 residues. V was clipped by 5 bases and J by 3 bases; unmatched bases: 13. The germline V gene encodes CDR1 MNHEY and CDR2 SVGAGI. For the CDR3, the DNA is TGTGCCAGCAGTCCACCTCCTAGGGACAGATTCTACGAGCAGTACTTC. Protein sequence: CASSPPPRDRFYEQYF.